The next 19 T cell receptor beta chains were all read from a single sample in a study of CD8+CD57+ T cells in acquired aplastic anemia. Using genomic DNA as the template, TCR beta VDJ and CDR3 profiling was carried out. In TCRdb, the reads were re-called with MiXCR into one record per CDR3 protein. The repertoire includes around 170,000 distinct CDR3 sequences, 50% to 75% of them detected once, and over 40% sits in the top ten. The sample consisted of sorted CD4+, CD8+, or CD8+CD57+ T cells (not recorded which) from PBMCs. These receptors all come from a human donor in good health.

This chain joins TRBV2 and TRBJ1-2, with TRBD1 matching over 8 bases. This CDR3 is built from 17 residues. From germline, CDR1 is SNHLY and CDR2 FYNNEI. The V segment lost 5 bases and the J segment 2 bases; nucleotides outside the gene matches: 13. The CDR3 DNA is TGTGCCAGCAGTTCGTCCCGGGACAGGCCCGGGAACTATGGCTACACCTTC. The encoded protein is CASSSSRDRPGNYGYTF.

V gene TRBV2 combines with J gene TRBJ2-7; the match to TRBD1 covers 7 bases. The CDR3 is 15 amino acids. With 6 bases clipped from V and 2 bases from J, the junction kept 10 bases outside the gene matches. Germline V gene sequence: CDR1 SNHLY, CDR2 FYNNEI. CDR3: CASSAQGTAAYEQYF. The CDR3, as DNA: TGTGCCAGCAGCGCACAAGGGACAGCCGCCTACGAGCAGTACTTC.

This clonotype was detected ten times or more. The chain uses TRBV7-9 and TRBJ1-2, with TRBD1 as a possible D gene (6 bases). Germline CDR1 is SEHNR and CDR2 is FQNEAQ (reference sequence). Trimming took 5 bases from V and 6 from J, leaving 28 bases between them. CDR3 length: 18 amino acids. The DNA of the CDR3 is TGTGCCAGCAGCCCAGGCCGGGGGGGCCCCCGATCCTTTCATGGCTACACCTTC. This encodes CASSPGRGGPRSFHGYTF.

The chain couples TRBV24-1 to TRBJ2-7, with 8 bases identical to TRBD2. The length of the CDR3 is 14 residues. Germline V gene sequence: CDR1 KGHDR, CDR2 SFDVKD. V was pared by 4 bases and J by 4 bases, with 5 bases of the junction left unmatched. In nucleotides, the CDR3 is TGTGCCACCAGTGACGGTAGCGGGACGTACGAGCAGTACTTC. Its translation is CATSDGSGTYEQYF.

This clonotype has a count of ten or more. The chain joins TRBV29-1 to TRBJ2-7; no clear D. V lost 6 bases to trimming and J lost 0 bases, with 12 bases between them. CDR3 length: 13 residues. Germline V CDR1 and CDR2: SQVTM, ANQGSEA. CDR3 sequence: CSVSLESSYEQYF. DNA of the CDR3: TGCAGCGTGAGCCTAGAGAGCTCCTACGAGCAGTACTTC.

This clonotype was counted ten times or more. This sequence joins TRBV7-4 and TRBJ2-5; D gene uncertain. CDR1 is SGHVT and CDR2 is SQSDAQ in the germline V gene. V was cut by 1 base and J by 2 bases, with 11 bases left in between. The CDR3 is 15 residues long. In nucleotides, the CDR3 is TGTGCCAGCAGCTTAGGCCAGGTAGGACAAGAGACCCAGTACTTC. It encodes CASSLGQVGQETQYF.

This chain joins TRBV7-9 and TRBJ2-1, with 8 bases identical to TRBD1. The CDR3 loop spans 16 amino acids. The germline V gene has CDR1 SEHNR and CDR2 FQNEAQ (reference sequence). Trimming at V came to 10 bases and at J to 7 bases, leaving 18 bases not matched to a gene. The CDR3 loop reads CATPHPRTGRINEQFF. CDR3 coding DNA: TGTGCCACCCCCCACCCGAGGACAGGGAGGATAAATGAGCAGTTCTTC.

This clonotype has only one observation. This sequence joins TRBV7-9 and TRBJ2-1; D gene unclear. The CDR3 totals 15 residues. V was clipped by 6 bases and J by 3 bases, with 15 bases between them. Per the germline V gene, CDR1 is SEHNR and CDR2 is FQNEAQ (reference sequence). The CDR3 DNA reads TGTGCCAGCAGACCTGTCAAAGAGGTCTACAATGAGCAGTTCTTC. Its protein product is CASRPVKEVYNEQFF. The full variable domain, completed using reference TRBV7-9 and TRBJ2-1, is DTGVSQNPRHKITKRGQNVTFRCDPISEHNRLYWYRQTLGQGPEFLTYFQNEAQLEKSRLLSDRFSAERPKGSFSTLEIQRTEQGDSAMYLCASRPVKEVYNEQFFGPGTRLTVL.

There are a few counts of this clonotype. A much larger clonotype is one base distant, so this may be a read error. CDR3 bases: TGTGCCAGCAGCTTGACTAGCGGGACTCGCTATGAGCAGTACTTC. This encodes CASSLTSGTRYEQYF. The V call is TRBV5-5, the J call TRBJ2-7; 10 bases are shared with TRBD2. Per the germline V gene, CDR1 is SGHKS and CDR2 is YYEKEE (reference sequence). CDR3 length equals 15 residues. The trim removed 1 base at V and 7 bases at J, leaving 8 bases unmatched.

This clonotype was detected once. CDR3 coding DNA: TGTGCCAGCAGCGCACAGGCTCCTCCCTACGAGCAGTACTTC. This gives the protein CASSAQAPPYEQYF. V is TRBV9 and J is TRBJ2-7, with D tentatively TRBD1 (5 bases). From germline, CDR1 is SGDLS and CDR2 YYNGEE. CDR3 length equals 14 residues. Trimming took off 3 bases at V and 2 bases at J, with 12 bases between the two ends. The variable domain in full, with the rest retrieved from reference TRBV9 and TRBJ2-7, is DSGVTQTPKHLITATGQRVTLRCSPRSGDLSVYWYQQSLDQGLQFLIQYYNGEERAKGNILERFSAQQFPDLHSELNLSSLELGDSALYFCASSAQAPPYEQYFGPGTRLTVT.

This clonotype was seen a few times. The chain recombines TRBV7-9 with TRBJ2-7; TRBD1 matches at 8 bases. The ends lost 2 bases at V and 3 bases at J; junction bases unmatched: 9. The CDR3 extends over 16 amino acids. Germline values: CDR1 SEHNR, CDR2 FQNEAQ (reference sequence). CDR3 bases: TGTGCCAGCAGCTTACCCAGGACAGGGCTTAGCTACGAGCAGTACTTC. It is translated as CASSLPRTGLSYEQYF.

The rearrangement uses TRBV19 and TRBJ1-1; no firm D call. Germline V gene lookup returns CDR1 LNHDA and CDR2 SQIVND (reference sequence). V lost 1 base and J 1 base, leaving 7 bases between the germline ends. The CDR3 is 14 residues long. CDR3 DNA sequence: TGTGCCAGTAGTATAGTGGCAGGGAACACTGAAGCTTTCTTT. Residues: CASSIVAGNTEAFF.

This chain connects TRBV30 to TRBJ2-5, with D possibly called TRBD1 or TRBD2 (6 bases each). Trimming removed 2 bases at V and 5 bases at J, with 18 bases between. CDR1 GTSNPN and CDR2 SVGIG come from the germline V gene (reference sequence). The CDR3 totals 15 residues. CDR3 sequence (DNA): TGTGCCTGGAGTCGGGGGCGCAGGTTGGGGGAGACCCAGTACTTC. It is translated as CAWSRGRRLGETQYF.

This clonotype has at least ten counts. The rearrangement links TRBV9 to TRBJ1-4, with a weak D call TRBD1 (5 bases). CDR1 is SGDLS and CDR2 is YYNGEE in the germline V gene. The CDR3 is made up of 15 amino acids. V lost 2 bases and J 0 bases, leaving 8 bases between the germline ends. The CDR3 loop is CASSVDSATNEKLFF. The CDR3 DNA is TGTGCCAGCAGCGTCGACAGTGCAACTAATGAAAAACTGTTTTTT.

The chain has TRBV7-2 and TRBJ1-4; D is unresolved. Trimming stripped 1 base from V and 12 bases from J, with 15 bases between. The CDR3 has 14 amino acids. Germline lookup yields CDR1 SGHTA and CDR2 FQGNSA. This CDR3 is CASSLELAGEELFF. CDR3 nucleotides: TGTGCCAGCAGCTTAGAACTAGCGGGAGAAGAACTGTTTTTT.

The sample holds many counts of this clonotype. This chain joins TRBV29-1 and TRBJ2-2; 10 bases fit TRBD2. The length of the CDR3 is 15 residues. Trimming took 8 bases from V and 6 from J; bases not matched to a gene: 12. Germline V CDR1 and CDR2: SQVTM, ANQGSEA. The CDR3 DNA follows: TGCAGCATCCTAGCGGGAGTTGAGTCGGCCGGGGAGCTGTTTTTT. Its protein product is CSILAGVESAGELFF.

The rearrangement joins TRBV24-1 to TRBJ2-7, with D unclear. V lost 9 bases, J lost 6 bases, and 20 bases lay in between. In germline, CDR1 is KGHDR, CDR2 SFDVKD. There are 14 residues in the CDR3. For the CDR3, the DNA is TGTGCCACCCGTAGTCCAGGCAAAGTGGGCGAGCAGTACTTC. Encoded protein: CATRSPGKVGEQYF.

This clonotype has at least ten counts. The chain uses TRBV11-2 and TRBJ2-5, with 9 bases matching TRBD2. Looked up from germline, CDR1 is SGHAT and CDR2 is FQNNGV. The CDR3 sequence is 15 residues long. The V segment lost 5 bases and the J segment 5 bases; nucleotides outside the gene matches: 9. The CDR3 bases are TGTGCCAGCAGCCCGGCGGGGGGGGGCTTGGAGACCCAGTACTTC. Encoded protein: CASSPAGGGLETQYF.

This clonotype was counted once. This chain links TRBV7-9 with TRBJ2-7; 10 bases are a match to TRBD2. From germline, CDR1 is SEHNR and CDR2 FQNEAQ (reference sequence). V shed 2 bases, J shed 5 bases, and the junction held 3 bases outside the gene matches. There are 14 residues in the CDR3. The CDR3 region has the DNA TGTGCCAGCAGCTTAAGAGGGACTAGCGACGAGCAGTACTTC. Amino acids: CASSLRGTSDEQYF.